This TCR beta chain derives from a study of cytomegalovirus exposure and HLA in healthy donors. Primers: 60 Vbeta forward and 13 Jbeta reverse. Using immunoSEQ multiplex PCR, the repertoire was profiled, and TCRdb retains in-frame clones only, with some absent. The repertoire consists of around 130,000 clones, with approximately 82% occurring once and the leading ten covering 2.5% to 3.5%. In the case of this clone: What it binds is not known.

Study-level points and caveats: Reportedly, fewer N-insertions than the approximately 690-donor mean appeared in an Asian-associated ancestry cluster in a later analysis. Associated with cytomegalovirus, according to the listing, were 150 to 200 TCR beta chains. What was likely a sequencing artifact was a cluster of highly shared sequence variants.

V lost 0 bases and J lost 5; bases outside the gene matches: 6. The germline V gene encodes CDR1 LNHNV and CDR2 YYDKDF (reference sequence). The CDR3 runs 17 residues. J is TRBJ2-3 and V is TRBV15; 12 bases are shared with TRBD2. The source of this sequence is a woman aged 18-35 years in good health and CMV-seropositive. Sample: PBMCs. The CDR3 loop reads CATSRDSSGGAVDTQYF. The CDR3 DNA reads TGTGCCACCAGCAGAGACTCTAGCGGGGGGGCGGTAGATACGCAGTATTTT.